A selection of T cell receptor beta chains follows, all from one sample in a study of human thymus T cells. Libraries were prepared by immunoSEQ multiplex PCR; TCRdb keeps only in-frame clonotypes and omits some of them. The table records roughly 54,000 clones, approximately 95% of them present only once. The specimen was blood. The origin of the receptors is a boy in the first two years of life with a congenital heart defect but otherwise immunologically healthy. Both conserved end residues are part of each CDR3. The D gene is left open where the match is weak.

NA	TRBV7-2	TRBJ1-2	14	CASSLGSEYYGYTF	TGTGCCAGCAGCTTAGGCAGTGAATACTATGGCTACACCTTC
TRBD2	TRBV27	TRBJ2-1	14	CASSLSLGGYRKFF	TGTGCCAGCAGTTTATCGTTGGGAGGGTACCGTAAGTTCTTC
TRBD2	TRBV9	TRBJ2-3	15	CASSSSGGATDTQYF	TGTGCCAGCAGCTCTAGCGGGGGGGCGACAGATACGCAGTATTTT
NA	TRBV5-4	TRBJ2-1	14	CASSLLGVVNEQFF	TGTGCCAGCAGCTTGTTGGGGGTAGTCAATGAGCAGTTCTTC
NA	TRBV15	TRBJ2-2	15	CATSRVPDTAGELFF	TGTGCCACCAGCAGAGTTCCGGACACAGCCGGGGAGCTGTTTTTT
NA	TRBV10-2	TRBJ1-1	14	CASSESGRNTEAFF	TGCGCCAGCAGTGAATCAGGGAGAAACACTGAAGCTTTCTTT
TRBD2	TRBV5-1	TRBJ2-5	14	CASSLLAAQETQYF	TGCGCCAGCAGCCTACTAGCGGCCCAAGAGACCCAGTACTTC
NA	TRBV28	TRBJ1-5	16	CASSPGGRPFNQPQHF	TGTGCCAGCAGCCCTGGTGGGAGGCCTTTCAATCAGCCCCAGCATTTT
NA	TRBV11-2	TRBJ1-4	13	CASSSLRAPELFF	TGTGCCAGCAGCTCGCTCCGGGCCCCCGAACTGTTTTTT
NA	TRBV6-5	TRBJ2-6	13	CASSRGAQSVLTF	TGTGCCAGCAGCCGGGGGGCGCAAAGCGTCCTGACTTTC
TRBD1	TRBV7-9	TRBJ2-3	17	CASSLGDRGRRTDTQYF	TGTGCCAGCAGCTTAGGGGACAGGGGGCGGCGCACAGATACGCAGTATTTT
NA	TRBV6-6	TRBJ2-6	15	CASSLAGSGANVLTF	TGTGCCAGCAGTCTCGCCGGATCCGGGGCCAACGTCCTGACTTTC